These T cell receptor beta chains were read from a single sample in a study of shared clonotypes between healthy human individuals. Sequenced by immunoSEQ multiplex PCR; TCRdb stores in-frame clones only, minus some. The sample holds about 2,500,000 clones; around nine tenths are singletons and the top ten take roughly 0.15%. The sample consisted of naive CD4+ T cells sorted from blood. The receptors were sampled from a man aged 18 to 30 in good health. The CDR3 runs from the conserved cysteine through the conserved F or W. The D gene is left open where the match is weak. Clone size, where shown, is once, few, many, or a class for clones that have expanded.

abundance	v_gene	d_gene	j_gene	CDR3aa	CDR3nt
.	TRBV28	.	TRBJ1-4	CASSLPVSGREKLFF	TGTGCCAGCAGTCTGCCGGTGTCTGGTCGAGAAAAACTGTTTTTT
.	TRBV4-3	.	TRBJ1-3	CASSQEPSSGNTIYF	TGCGCCAGCAGCCAAGAACCGAGCTCTGGAAACACCATATATTTT
.	TRBV7-2	.	TRBJ2-1	CASSPRGGEGAQFF	TGTGCCAGCAGCCCCAGGGGAGGGGAGGGCGCGCAGTTCTTC
few	TRBV6-1	.	TRBJ1-2	CASSKDSNYGYTF	TGTGCCAGCAGTAAGGACAGTAACTATGGCTACACCTTC
.	TRBV5-1	.	TRBJ2-7	CASSFGVSYEQYF	TGCGCCAGCAGCTTTGGGGTTTCCTACGAGCAGTACTTC
once	TRBV5-1	.	TRBJ2-2	CASSLDNPGELFF	TGCGCCAGCAGCTTGGACAATCCCGGGGAGCTGTTTTTT
.	TRBV19	TRBD1	TRBJ1-2	CASSRQGFDGYTF	TGTGCCAGTAGTCGACAGGGTTTCGATGGCTACACCTTC
.	TRBV6-1	.	TRBJ2-7	CAITDTGGSYEQYF	TGTGCCATCACGGACACGGGTGGGTCCTACGAGCAGTACTTC
few	TRBV19	.	TRBJ1-6	CASKLGVDNSPLHF	TGTGCCAGTAAATTGGGAGTGGATAATTCACCCCTCCACTTT
once	TRBV7-9	.	TRBJ1-2	CASSPYQGFNYGYTF	TGTGCCAGCAGCCCCTACCAAGGCTTCAACTATGGCTACACCTTC
.	TRBV25-1	.	TRBJ1-4	CASSEWKGIVGEKLFF	TGTGCCAGCAGTGAATGGAAAGGGATTGTAGGTGAAAAACTGTTTTTT
.	TRBV30	.	TRBJ1-2	CAWSVGQAEGYTF	TGTGCCTGGAGTGTCGGGCAAGCGGAGGGCTACACCTTC
.	TRBV6-5	.	TRBJ1-6	CASSSGDSYNSPLHF	TGTGCCAGCAGTTCAGGGGACTCCTATAATTCACCCCTCCACTTT
.	TRBV28	.	TRBJ2-7	CASSVRYEQYF	TGTGCCAGCAGTGTAAGGTACGAGCAGTACTTC
.	TRBV30	.	TRBJ2-1	CAWGASGEQFF	TGTGCCTGGGGGGCCTCAGGGGAGCAGTTCTTC
.	TRBV28	.	TRBJ1-2	CASTQVFAVYGYTF	TGTGCCAGCACCCAAGTTTTCGCTGTCTATGGCTACACCTTC
.	TRBV6-5	.	TRBJ2-7	CASSYSWAALFEQYF	TGTGCCAGCAGTTACTCTTGGGCAGCTCTCTTCGAGCAGTACTTC
once	TRBV4-3	TRBD1	TRBJ2-1	CASSQQTGTGGWNEQFF	TGCGCCAGCAGCCAACAAACCGGGACAGGGGGCTGGAATGAGCAGTTCTTC
.	TRBV7-9	.	TRBJ1-1	CASSNRVNTEAFF	TGTGCCAGCAGCAATCGGGTGAACACTGAAGCTTTCTTT
.	TRBV7-2	TRBD1	TRBJ2-1	CASSLEGTVPYNEQFF	TGTGCCAGCAGCTTAGAGGGGACAGTACCTTACAATGAGCAGTTCTTC
.	TRBV2	.	TRBJ2-7	CASRGQGEQYF	TGTGCCAGCAGGGGCCAGGGCGAGCAGTACTTC